This is a list of T cell receptor beta chains from one sample in a study of Ad26.COV2.S vaccination and SARS-CoV-2 variants. Some clones are missing from TCRdb's copy, which holds only in-frame ones; the method was immunoSEQ multiplex PCR. Of 400,000 to 500,000 clones in the sample, 85% to 90% were seen once. The material sequenced was peripheral blood, taken in a trial of Ad26.COV2.S vaccine versus placebo. Receptors originate from a person between 18 and 65 years old who received the Ad26.COV2.S COVID-19 vaccine or a placebo. The CDR3 runs from the conserved cysteine through the conserved F or W. The order of the fields is clone size, J gene, D gene, V gene, CDR3 protein, CDR3 DNA. The D gene is left open where the match is weak. Size tells how often a clone was seen (once, few, many) or the class of an expanded clone, and some rows leave it out.

>NA|TRBJ2-3|NA|TRBV7-6
CASARAGSTDTQYF
TGTGCCAGCGCGAGGGCGGGATCCACAGATACGCAGTATTTT
>NA|TRBJ1-2|NA|TRBV6-5
CASSPSSWDGYTF
TGTGCCAGCAGTCCCTCCTCGTGGGATGGCTACACCTTC
>NA|TRBJ2-1|TRBD2|TRBV5-6
CASSLAERGGREQFF
TGTGCCAGCAGCTTGGCTGAGCGGGGGGGCCGTGAGCAGTTCTTC
>NA|TRBJ1-5|NA|TRBV27
CASSGGDQPQHF
TGTGCCAGCAGTGGGGGGGACCAGCCCCAGCATTTT
>NA|TRBJ1-1|NA|TRBV4-3
CASSQEEGSSEAFF
TGCGCCAGCAGCCAAGAGGAGGGTTCCTCTGAAGCTTTCTTT
>once|TRBJ1-5|NA|TRBV6-2/TRBV6-3
CASSLRGQPQHF
TGTGCCAGCAGTTTACGAGGGCAGCCCCAGCATTTT
>NA|TRBJ2-2|NA|TRBV9
CASSVEAGTNTGELFF
TGTGCCAGCAGCGTAGAGGCGGGGACGAACACCGGGGAGCTGTTTTTT
>NA|TRBJ2-5|NA|TRBV7-9
CASRRGQETQYF
TGTGCCAGTCGGCGCGGCCAAGAGACCCAGTACTTC
>NA|TRBJ2-5|TRBD1|TRBV5-1
CASSPDRVEGTQYF
TGCGCCAGCAGCCCGGACAGGGTAGAGGGGACCCAGTACTTC
>NA|TRBJ1-3|NA|TRBV7-9
CASSKAYSGNTIYF
TGTGCCAGCAGCAAAGCGTACTCTGGAAACACCATATATTTT
>NA|TRBJ1-1|NA|TRBV2
CASGSGGRWGTEAFF
TGTGCCAGCGGGAGCGGGGGGCGCTGGGGCACTGAAGCTTTCTTT
>NA|TRBJ1-2|TRBD1|TRBV28
CASSDATGGGHGYTF
TGTGCCAGCAGTGACGCGACAGGGGGCGGGCATGGCTACACCTTC
>NA|TRBJ1-3|NA|TRBV19
CASSVRDAGNTIYF
TGTGCCAGTAGTGTCCGGGACGCTGGAAACACCATATATTTT
>NA|TRBJ2-5|NA|TRBV11-3
CASSLGTGETQYF
TGTGCCAGCAGCTTAGGGACGGGAGAGACCCAGTACTTC
>NA|TRBJ2-1|TRBD2|TRBV28
CASRPLAGLYNEQFF
TGTGCCAGCAGACCACTAGCGGGTCTCTACAATGAGCAGTTCTTC
>NA|TRBJ2-1|NA|TRBV19
CASSILRGNEQFF
TGTGCCAGTAGTATTTTACGGGGGAATGAACAGTTCTTC
>NA|TRBJ2-5|TRBD2|TRBV24-1
CATSDFRRGSRQETQYF
TGTGCCACCAGTGATTTCCGCCGCGGGAGTCGACAAGAGACCCAGTACTTC
>NA|TRBJ2-4|TRBD1|TRBV29-1
CSVARTGDLDNIQYF
TGCAGCGTGGCGAGGACAGGCGACTTGGATAACATTCAGTACTTC
>NA|TRBJ2-2|NA|TRBV5-1
CASSSLDITYTGELFF
TGCGCCAGCAGTTCCCTTGACATTACTTACACCGGGGAGCTGTTTTTT
>NA|TRBJ2-3|NA|TRBV5-1
CASSLAGLPDTQYF
TGCGCCAGCAGCTTGGCCGGCCTTCCAGATACGCAGTATTTT
>once|TRBJ1-2|TRBD1|TRBV5-8
CASSLTGGYLGYGYTF
TGTGCCAGCAGCTTGACAGGGGGCTACCTCGGGTATGGCTACACCTTC
>NA|TRBJ1-5|NA|TRBV18
CASSPGLSNQPQHF
TGTGCCAGCTCACCGGGTTTAAGCAATCAGCCCCAGCATTTT
>NA|TRBJ1-4|TRBD1|TRBV6-5
CASRSGTGYEKLFF
TGTGCCAGCAGGTCCGGGACAGGGTATGAAAAACTGTTTTTT
>NA|TRBJ1-2|NA|TRBV11-2
CASSLDFAGGDGYTF
TGTGCCAGCAGCTTAGATTTCGCCGGTGGCGATGGCTACACCTTC
>NA|TRBJ2-7|NA|TRBV5-1
CASSQGTAKPYEQYF
TGCGCCAGCAGCCAGGGGACCGCCAAGCCCTACGAGCAGTACTTC
>NA|TRBJ1-5|TRBD1|TRBV19
CASSFGTGNQPQHF
TGTGCCAGTAGTTTCGGGACAGGGAATCAGCCCCAGCATTTT
>NA|TRBJ1-3|NA|TRBV3-1/TRBV3-2
CASRGVSGNTIYF
TGTGCCAGCAGGGGGGTCTCTGGAAACACCATATATTTT
>NA|TRBJ1-1|NA|TRBV21-1
CASRCRDKRTEAFF
TGTGCCAGCAGGTGCCGCGACAAGCGGACTGAAGCTTTCTTT
>NA|TRBJ2-1|NA|TRBV6-2/TRBV6-3
CASSYSRQTLYNEQFF
TGTGCCAGCAGTTACTCTAGACAGACTTTATACAATGAGCAGTTCTTC
>NA|TRBJ1-3|TRBD1|TRBV5-4
CASSSKQGSGNTIYF
TGTGCCAGCAGCTCTAAACAGGGGAGTGGAAACACCATATATTTT
>NA|TRBJ1-2|NA|TRBV18
CASSPPLSYNYGYTF
TGTGCCAGCTCACCACCCTTATCCTACAACTATGGCTACACCTTC
>NA|TRBJ1-2|NA|TRBV15
CATSMRGGWNGYTF
TGTGCCACCAGCATGCGGGGAGGGTGGAATGGCTACACCTTC
>NA|TRBJ1-3|TRBD1|TRBV28
CASSSVRDSQLLRGINTIYF
TGTGCCAGCAGTTCAGTCCGGGACAGCCAGCTTCTGAGGGGCATAAACACCATATATTTT
>NA|TRBJ2-1|NA|TRBV18
CASSPGQGEQFF
TGTGCCAGCTCACCAGGCCAGGGAGAGCAGTTCTTC
>NA|TRBJ2-1|NA|TRBV9
CASSFNPTGRYNEQFF
TGTGCCAGCAGCTTCAACCCAACGGGACGGTACAATGAGCAGTTCTTC
>NA|TRBJ2-5|NA|TRBV7-9
CASSPGRVQETQYF
TGTGCCAGCAGCCCTGGACGAGTCCAAGAGACCCAGTACTTC
>NA|TRBJ1-1|TRBD1|TRBV15
CATSNRGPSSSEAFF
TGTGCCACCAGCAACAGGGGCCCCTCGTCTTCTGAAGCTTTCTTT
>once|TRBJ2-3|NA|TRBV5-1
CASSRDFPGNTQYF
TGCGCCAGCAGCCGGGACTTCCCGGGGAATACGCAGTATTTT
>NA|TRBJ1-1|NA|TRBV7-9
CASSLVGLEAFF
TGTGCCAGCAGCTTGGTAGGCCTGGAAGCTTTCTTT
>NA|TRBJ1-5|TRBD1|TRBV7-9
CASSLDGQGYQPQHF
TGTGCCAGCAGCTTAGATGGACAGGGCTATCAGCCCCAGCATTTT
>NA|TRBJ1-4|NA|TRBV15
CATSRDLTDPLEKLFF
TGTGCCACCAGCAGAGATCTGACGGACCCTTTGGAAAAACTGTTTTTT
>NA|TRBJ2-3|TRBD1|TRBV27
CASSYGTGSTDTQYF
TGTGCCAGCAGTTACGGGACAGGAAGCACAGATACGCAGTATTTT
>NA|TRBJ2-2|TRBD2|TRBV7-8
CASSLEPGGPRTGELFF
TGTGCCAGCAGCTTAGAACCGGGAGGGCCCAGGACCGGGGAGCTGTTTTTT
>NA|TRBJ2-2|NA|TRBV21-1
CASSKMRDYSGTGELFF
TGTGCCAGCAGCAAAATGAGGGATTATTCTGGCACCGGGGAGCTGTTTTTT
>NA|TRBJ2-1|TRBD1|TRBV19
CASSRQGAPNEQFF
TGTGCCAGTAGTAGACAGGGGGCGCCCAATGAGCAGTTCTTC
>NA|TRBJ2-7|NA|TRBV28
CASSLSGPSSYEQYF
TGTGCCAGCAGTTTAAGCGGTCCTAGCTCCTACGAGCAGTACTTC
>NA|TRBJ1-6|NA|TRBV30
CAARQPSYNSPLHF
TGTGCCGCGAGACAGCCCTCCTATAATTCACCCCTCCACTTT
>NA|TRBJ2-7|NA|TRBV11-2
CASSRSTGEAYEQYF
TGTGCCAGCAGCCGTAGCACAGGGGAGGCCTACGAGCAGTACTTC
>NA|TRBJ2-7|TRBD1|TRBV19
CASSYRDRGFREQYF
TGTGCCAGTAGCTACCGGGACAGGGGGTTTCGTGAGCAGTACTTC
>NA|TRBJ1-2|NA|TRBV28
CASSFPGLGGYTF
TGTGCCAGCAGTTTCCCCGGGCTAGGCGGCTACACCTTC
>NA|TRBJ2-1|TRBD2|TRBV9
CASSRVRGRAENEQFF
TGTGCCAGCAGCCGGGTTCGAGGGAGGGCCGAGAATGAGCAGTTCTTC
>NA|TRBJ1-1|TRBD1|TRBV28
CASTTGGPNTEAFF
TGTGCCAGCACTACAGGGGGACCAAACACTGAAGCTTTCTTT
>NA|TRBJ2-5|NA|TRBV5-1
CASSFGQETQYF
TGCGCCAGCAGCTTCGGGCAAGAGACCCAGTACTTC
>NA|TRBJ2-5|NA|TRBV7-9
CASSFVWRAGQETQYF
TGTGCCAGCAGCTTTGTCTGGAGGGCAGGGCAAGAGACCCAGTACTTC